This section outlines one T cell receptor beta chain sequence together with its context. Its specificity is unknown. The sample belongs to a study of cytomegalovirus exposure and HLA in healthy donors. Study-wide context: A prior study identified approximately 120 million unique TCR beta sequences from 200 million or so T cells. Notes on the study in general: It was only CMV serostatus that was available as immune exposure information. Later analysis associated a missense DCLRE1C variant with TCR beta V- and J-gene trimming. Across donors, most TCRs were seen rarely, yet some public ones were widespread.

PCR primers comprised 60 Vbeta and 13 Jbeta primers. Sequenced by immunoSEQ multiplex PCR; TCRdb stores in-frame clones only, minus some. The table shows 150,000 to 200,000 clones, with 82% occurring only once. The CDR3 contains 15 residues. Germline CDR1 MGHRA, CDR2 YSYEKL. V was shortened by 3 bases and J by 0 bases, with 11 bases between the two germline ends. The chain joins TRBV4-1 to TRBJ1-1, with D possibly TRBD1 on 5 matching bases. This receptor was taken from a girl aged 2 to 9 in good health and CMV-seropositive. The sequenced material came from PBMCs. CDR3 sequence (DNA): TGCGCCAGCAGCCATGTGGCAGGGCTGAACACTGAAGCTTTCTTT. It is translated as CASSHVAGLNTEAFF.